The 11 T cell receptor beta chains listed next were all sequenced from one sample in a study of control samples from healthy donors and cancer patients. Using immunoSEQ multiplex PCR, the repertoire was profiled, and TCRdb retains in-frame clones only, with some absent. The sample yields 75,000 to 90,000 clones, 75% to 90% seen once. The specimen was blood. The source is a man in his fifties or sixties in good health.

This chain connects TRBV2 to TRBJ2-5, with 7 nucleotides matching TRBD2. The trim removed 11 bases at V and 0 bases at J, leaving 12 bases unmatched. Germline-derived CDR1 and CDR2 are SNHLY and FYNNEI. This CDR3 has 15 amino acids. The CDR3 DNA is TGTGCCGGCGGCCTAGCGGCCAGGTACCAAGAGACCCAGTACTTC. As protein: CAGGLAARYQETQYF.

There are a few counts of this clone. The chain employs TRBV2 and TRBJ1-1; no clear D. The CDR3 totals 14 residues. V was pared by 1 base and J by 6 bases, with 12 bases between. Germline loops: CDR1 SNHLY, CDR2 FYNNEI. The CDR3 is CASSEGVSWAEAFF. Here the CDR3 DNA reads TGTGCCAGCAGTGAAGGAGTTTCGTGGGCTGAAGCTTTCTTT.

The CDR3 coding sequence is TGTGCCAGCAGTGTTACCGAACCTAAACGGGGTGAAGCTTTCTTT. Its translation: CASSVTEPKRGEAFF. This chain connects TRBV2 to TRBJ1-1; D uncertain. The CDR3 contains 15 residues. V lost 4 bases, J lost 7 bases, and 19 bases lay in between. Germline V gene lookup returns CDR1 SNHLY and CDR2 FYNNEI.

The table lists this clone with a count of one. The V gene is TRBV11-3, the J gene TRBJ2-2; D remains unclear. Germline V lookup: CDR1 SGHNT, CDR2 YENEEA. Trimming removed 2 bases from V and 10 bases from J, with 5 bases in between. CDR3 length: 11 amino acids. The CDR3 loop reads CASSLMEELFF. CDR3 bases: TGTGCCAGCAGCTTAATGGAGGAGCTGTTTTTT.

This chain uses TRBV18 with TRBJ1-1, with a tentative D call TRBD1 (5 bases). Germline lookup yields CDR1 KGHSH and CDR2 LQKENI. Trimming took 8 bases from V and 6 from J, leaving 10 bases between them. The CDR3 runs 11 residues. CDR3: CASITGAEAFF. For the CDR3, the DNA is TGTGCCAGCATCACGGGGGCTGAAGCTTTCTTT. Full variable domain (outside the CDR3, taken from reference TRBV18 and TRBJ1-1): NAGVMQNPRHLVRRRGQEARLRCSPMKGHSHVYWYRQLPEEGLKFMVYLQKENIIDESGMPKERFSAEFPKEGPSILRIQQVVRGDSAAYFCASITGAEAFFGQGTRLTVV.

This clone was picked up one time. The chain carries TRBV30 and TRBJ1-1; D unresolved. The ends were cut back, 0 bases at V and 6 bases at J, with 14 bases in the middle. CDR3 length: 14 residues. Germline lookup yields CDR1 GTSNPN and CDR2 SVGIG (reference sequence). CDR3 in amino acids: CAWSVGVLGPEAFF. The CDR3 DNA reads TGTGCCTGGAGTGTAGGTGTCTTGGGCCCTGAAGCTTTCTTT.

V gene TRBV19 combines with J gene TRBJ1-2, with no clear D. Trimming removed 5 bases at V and 4 bases at J, with 17 bases between. The CDR3 has 15 amino acids. In germline, CDR1 is LNHDA, CDR2 SQIVND (reference sequence). CDR3 DNA sequence: TGTGCCAGTAGTCCACGGACGGATAAACCCTATGGCTACACCTTC. Amino acid sequence: CASSPRTDKPYGYTF.

The chain joins TRBV18 to TRBJ2-7, with 9 bases lining up with TRBD1. J was trimmed by 6 bases and V by 2 bases; bases with no gene match: 8. Per germline, CDR1 KGHSH and CDR2 LQKENI. The length of the CDR3 is 15 residues. CDR3 in DNA: TGTGCCAGCTCACCAGGGACAGGGCTTTATCGCGAGCAGTACTTC. Translating gives CASSPGTGLYREQYF.

The chain links TRBV7-8 to TRBJ2-1, with TRBD1 matching 10 bases. Germline V gene lookup returns CDR1 SGHVS and CDR2 FQNEAQ. V lost 0 bases to trimming and J lost 10 bases; unmatched junction nucleotides: 9. The CDR3 consists of 16 residues. The CDR3 region has the DNA TGTGCCAGCAGCTTAGCGAAGGGACAGGGGAGGGGAGAGCAGTTCTTC. Translated: CASSLAKGQGRGEQFF.

J is TRBJ1-3 and V is TRBV3-1 (or the pseudogene TRBV3-2); D is unclear. CDR1 LGHDT and CDR2 YNNKEL come from the germline V gene (reference sequence). This CDR3 is 15 amino acids long. Between the trimmed V and J ends, which lost 4 bases and 0 bases, there was a span of 10 bases. The CDR3 coding sequence is TGTGCCAGCAGCCGCTTCGACTTCTCTGGAAACACCATATATTTT. Encoded protein: CASSRFDFSGNTIYF.

The chain couples TRBV30 to TRBJ1-2; D unresolved. The length of the CDR3 is 12 residues. Germline lookup yields CDR1 GTSNPN and CDR2 SVGIG (reference sequence). The germline V and J ends were trimmed by 2 bases and 5 bases, with 9 bases remaining between them. The CDR3 sequence: CAWSRTAYGYTF. In nucleotides, the CDR3 is TGTGCCTGGAGTCGGACGGCATATGGCTACACCTTC. The full variable domain, rest sourced from reference TRBV30 and TRBJ1-2, is SQTIHQWPATLVQPVGSPLSLECTVEGTSNPNLYWYRQAAGRGLQLLFYSVGIGQISSEVPQNLSASRPQDRQFILSSKKLLLSDSGFYLCAWSRTAYGYTFGSGTRLTVV.